These 13 T cell receptor beta chains were sequenced from one sample in a study of OX40 agonist ivuxolimab in advanced cancers. The table came from immunoSEQ multiplex PCR; TCRdb's copy has only in-frame clones and leaves some out. The table records roughly 100,000 clones, around 87% of them present only once. Sequenced material: CD4+ or CD8+ T cells sorted from blood, taken in a trial of the OX40 agonist ivuxolimab. The source is an adult with an advanced solid tumor such as melanoma, head and neck, liver or kidney cancer.

This chain joins TRBV13 and TRBJ2-2, with D unclear. Germline assignment: CDR1 PRHDT and CDR2 FYEKMQ (reference sequence). The CDR3 contains 11 residues. V was shortened by 5 bases and J by 8 bases, with 6 bases between the two germline ends. The CDR3 DNA is TGTGCCAGCAGCGAAGCAGGGGAGCTGTTTTTT. Its translation: CASSEAGELFF.

On this clone: Other DNA sequences in the sample encode the same CDR3. This chain joins TRBV5-1 and TRBJ2-1; 9 positions agree with TRBD2. The CDR3 is 13 amino acids. Trimming at V came to 6 bases and at J to 7 bases, leaving 5 bases not matched to a gene. The V gene's germline CDR1 is SGHRS and CDR2 YFSETQ. CDR3 loop: CASKAGGTNEQFF. The CDR3 DNA reads TGCGCCAGCAAAGCGGGGGGAACGAATGAGCAGTTCTTC.

On this clone: Other DNA sequences in the same sample also yield this CDR3. The chain has TRBV5-1 and TRBJ2-7; D unclear. This CDR3 has 13 amino acids. CDR1 is SGHRS and CDR2 is YFSETQ in the germline V gene. V was trimmed by 0 bases and J by 3 bases, leaving 7 bases between them. The CDR3 DNA reads as TGCGCCAGCAGCTTGGGATCAAGCTACGAGCAGTACTTC. This encodes CASSLGSSYEQYF.

The chain couples TRBV10-3 to TRBJ1-1; D possibly corresponds to TRBD1 (5 bases). The CDR3 runs to 15 residues. The germline V gene encodes CDR1 ENHRY and CDR2 SYGVKD. Trimming took 2 bases from V and 0 from J, leaving 10 bases between them. Here the CDR3 reads CAISEMGRMNTEAFF. CDR3 coding DNA: TGTGCCATCAGTGAGATGGGACGGATGAACACTGAAGCTTTCTTT.

The rearrangement joins TRBV5-4 to TRBJ2-3; D may be TRBD1 (6 bases). Trimming left V 3 bases short and J 2 bases short, with 13 bases between. Germline loops: CDR1 SGHNT, CDR2 YYREEE (reference sequence). This CDR3 region has 15 residues. CDR3 region: CASSYGQRNTDTQYF. Here the CDR3 DNA reads TGTGCCAGCAGCTATGGACAGAGAAACACAGATACGCAGTATTTT.

This chain links TRBV5-6 with TRBJ2-5; 9 bases align to TRBD1. Germline V gene data show CDR1 as SGHDT and CDR2 as YYEEEE. The CDR3 extends over 15 amino acids. V was clipped by 4 bases and J by 1 base; unmatched bases: 5. The CDR3 bases are TGTGCCAGCAGCCGAGGGGACAGGGCCCAAGAGACCCAGTACTTC. Translation gives CASSRGDRAQETQYF. Together with reference TRBV5-6 and TRBJ2-5, the CDR3 gives the full variable domain: DAGVTQSPTHLIKTRGQQVTLRCSPKSGHDTVSWYQQALGQGPQFIFQYYEEEERQRGNFPDRFSGHQFPNYSSELNVNALLLGDSALYLCASSRGDRAQETQYFGPGTRLLVL.

The V and J genes are TRBV19 and TRBJ2-7; D is ambiguous. With 6 bases removed from V and 3 bases from J, the gap between germline ends came to 9 bases. The germline V gene has CDR1 LNHDA and CDR2 SQIVND (reference sequence). This CDR3 contains 12 residues. CDR3 nucleotides: TGTGCCAGTAGGGGTACCCGCTACGAGCAGTACTTC. It specifies CASRGTRYEQYF.

The rearrangement links TRBV29-1 to TRBJ2-2; the D gene is possibly TRBD2 (6 bases). Germline CDR1 is SQVTM and CDR2 is ANQGSEA. V lost 4 bases to trimming and J lost 1 base, with 13 bases between them. This CDR3 has 15 amino acids. The CDR3 here is CSVVRGSQNTGELFF. The DNA for the CDR3 is TGCAGCGTTGTACGGGGGTCACAGAACACCGGGGAGCTGTTTTTT.

V usage is TRBV27 and J usage is TRBJ2-2; D gene ambiguous. The CDR3 is 15 residues long. V was trimmed by 6 bases and J by 2 bases, leaving 13 bases between them. CDR1 and CDR2 from the germline V gene are MNHEY and SMNVEV (reference sequence). DNA for the CDR3: TGTGCCAGCAGCCGACCCAATACCAACACCGGGGAGCTGTTTTTT. Translated: CASSRPNTNTGELFF.

The chain has TRBV6-5 and TRBJ2-7; 7 nucleotides line up with TRBD1. This CDR3 contains 14 residues. The germline CDR1 and CDR2 sequences are MNHEY and SVGAGI. Trimming took 6 bases from V and 5 from J; bases not matched to a gene: 10. The CDR3 is CASSNRQGGHEQYF. The CDR3 DNA sequence: TGTGCCAGCAGCAATCGACAGGGTGGCCACGAGCAGTACTTC.

The chain recombines TRBV5-1 with TRBJ2-1; D ambiguous. Trimming stripped 4 bases from V and 7 bases from J, with 9 bases between. There are 12 residues in the CDR3. Germline assignment: CDR1 SGHRS and CDR2 YFSETQ. CDR3 sequence reads: CASSGGINEQFF. The CDR3 DNA is TGCGCCAGCAGCGGCGGTATAAATGAGCAGTTCTTC.

This sequence joins TRBV30 and TRBJ2-7; the match to TRBD2 covers 9 bases. With 5 bases clipped from V and 2 bases from J, the junction kept 4 bases outside the gene matches. In germline, CDR1 is GTSNPN, CDR2 SVGIG (reference sequence). The CDR3 has 13 amino acids. The CDR3, as DNA: TGTGCCTGGGGGACTAGCCCGACCTACGAGCAGTACTTC. It encodes CAWGTSPTYEQYF.

In this sample, this clone turned up once. The genes are TRBV29-1 and TRBJ2-5, with D uncertain. The CDR3 sequence is 11 residues long. The V end lost 1 base, the J end lost 5 bases, and 5 bases lay between the germline ends. Germline V gives CDR1 SQVTM, CDR2 ANQGSEA. The CDR3 nucleotides read TGCAGCGTTGAAGTTCTGGAGACCCAGTACTTC. Its translation: CSVEVLETQYF.